This T cell receptor (beta chain) was captured in a study of siplizumab effects on memory and regulatory T cells. Study observations and caveats: It was not possible to assign a naive or memory phenotype to roughly 75-95% of proliferating CD4+ or CD8+ clones. There appeared to be greater diversity in naive T cells than in memory cells, and naive T cells seemed major contributors to the alloresponse. Under siplizumab, an average roughly 70% of mappable alloreactive CD4+ clones were Treg-derived, compared with 25% to 30% in controls. Confirmatory evidence of suppressive function in proliferating siplizumab-culture Tregs was not obtained.

Comment on this clone: Antigen unknown.

Using immunoSEQ multiplex PCR, the repertoire was profiled, and TCRdb retains in-frame clones only, with some absent. The table lists roughly 120,000 clones, roughly 92% of them singletons. In germline, CDR1 is SEHNR, CDR2 FQNEAQ (reference sequence). This CDR3 has 14 amino acids. Trimming stripped 0 bases from V and 0 bases from J, with 6 bases between. Material for sequencing was CD4+ T cells sorted from blood. The receptor was derived from a human donor in good health. The chain couples TRBV7-9 to TRBJ2-7; D call uncertain. The CDR3 loop reads CASSLAGNSYEQYF. The CDR3 DNA reads TGTGCCAGCAGCTTAGCGGGCAACTCCTACGAGCAGTACTTC.